At least ten counts were recorded for the clone carrying this TCR beta chain. The source of the sample is a study of identical twins. Each CDR3 protein is one row after TCRdb ran MiXCR on the 5' RACE reads. The table lists some 1,700,000 distinct CDR3 sequences, around 29% of them singletons. The CDR3 is made up of 12 amino acids. V shed 6 bases and J 0 bases; nucleotides not matched to a gene: 1. Germline assignment: CDR1 SQVTM and CDR2 ANQGSEA. The clonotype was recovered from a newborn girl in good health. The source material was cord blood. The genes are TRBV29-1 and TRBJ1-2; 7 positions agree with TRBD1. The CDR3 DNA reads as TGCAGCGTCGGACAGGCTAACTATGGCTACACCTTC. Amino acid sequence: CSVGQANYGYTF.